Below are 23 T cell receptor beta chains sequenced from a single sample in a study of T-cell memory formation after mild COVID-19. TCRdb re-analysed the 5' RACE reads in MiXCR, keeping a single row per CDR3 protein. This sample yields about 150,000 distinct CDR3 sequences, of which about 14% are seen a single time; around an eighth belongs to the top ten. Sequences were obtained from PBMCs or a T cell subset sorted from them (not recorded which). All receptors derive from an adult woman who had mild COVID-19 (a few samples of this study predate the infection). Cell type and time point are not known.

In its sample, this clonotype was seen a few times. This chain uses TRBV12-3 or TRBV12-4 with TRBJ2-7, with D hard to call. The CDR3 consists of 13 residues. V gave up 5 bases and J gave up 0 bases, with 8 bases separating them. CDR3 sequence reads: CASSPRVSYEQYF. The CDR3 nucleotides are TGTGCCAGCAGTCCCCGGGTCTCCTACGAGCAGTACTTC.

The V call is TRBV9, the J call TRBJ2-5, with TRBD2 identical over 12 bases. The germline V gene has CDR1 SGDLS and CDR2 YYNGEE. Trimming took 4 bases from V and 4 from J; bases not matched to a gene: 8. CDR3 size: 16 residues. This CDR3 is CASSLRTSGTGETQYF. For the CDR3, the DNA is TGTGCCAGCAGCCTCAGGACTAGCGGGACTGGAGAGACCCAGTACTTC.

J is TRBJ2-5 and V is TRBV7-2; 8 bases agree with TRBD2. V lost 4 bases, J lost 2 bases, and 9 bases stayed unmatched. Germline V lookup: CDR1 SGHTA, CDR2 FQGNSA. The CDR3 is 16 residues long. CDR3 coding DNA: TGTGCCAGCAGCTATTTCGTAGCGGGAACTCAAGAGACCCAGTACTTC. Translating it yields CASSYFVAGTQETQYF.

This clonotype was recorded a few times. The chain carries TRBV5-1 and TRBJ1-2, with 9 bases identical to TRBD1. V shed 3 bases, J shed 5 bases, and the junction held 11 bases outside the gene matches. Germline-derived CDR1 and CDR2 are SGHRS and YFSETQ. CDR3 size: 16 residues. This chain's CDR3 is CASSSHRTGVVYGYTF. CDR3 bases: TGCGCCAGCAGCTCCCACCGGACAGGGGTGGTATATGGCTACACCTTC.

A few counts support this clonotype. This sequence joins TRBV20-1 and TRBJ2-7, with 7 bases that match TRBD1. Trimming removed 0 bases from V and 3 bases from J; junction bases left unmatched: 2. Germline loops: CDR1 DFQATT, CDR2 SNEGSKA (reference sequence). This CDR3 comprises 13 residues. CDR3: CSARDGTDYEQYF. As DNA, the CDR3 is TGCAGTGCTAGAGATGGGACAGACTACGAGCAGTACTTC.

This clonotype was seen a few times. This chain connects TRBV27 to TRBJ2-7, with 16 bases aligning to TRBD2. The CDR3 has 16 residues. Germline V CDR1 and CDR2: MNHEY, SMNVEV (reference sequence). Losses at the gene ends were 6 bases for V and 7 bases for J; bases not matched to a gene: 9. In DNA form, the CDR3 reads TGTGCCAGCAGGGGACTAGCGGGAGGGCCAAGTCTGGAGCAGTACTTC. It encodes CASRGLAGGPSLEQYF.

Only a few counts were recorded for this clonotype. V and J are TRBV7-9 and TRBJ1-5; tentatively, D is TRBD1 (5 bases). This CDR3 spans 15 amino acids. V was cut by 5 bases and J by 6 bases, with 17 bases left in between. Germline V lookup: CDR1 SEHNR, CDR2 FQNEAQ (reference sequence). CDR3 nucleotides: TGTGCCAGCAGCCCCGCCGGGACGGGTATTCAGCCCCAGCATTTT. It codes for CASSPAGTGIQPQHF.

There are a few counts of this clonotype. The V and J genes are TRBV10-3 and TRBJ2-7; TRBD2 aligns across 9 bases. The V gene's germline CDR1 is ENHRY and CDR2 SYGVKD. V shed 3 bases, J shed 1 base, and the junction held 7 bases outside the gene matches. The CDR3 length is 16 residues. CDR3 nucleotide sequence: TGTGCCATCAGTGACTCGATCGCGGGAGGGTCCTACGAGCAGTACTTC. As protein: CAISDSIAGGSYEQYF.

In this sample, this clonotype turned up a few times. The chain combines TRBV9 with TRBJ1-5; possible D gene TRBD1, 5 bases. Trimming stripped 0 bases from V and 3 bases from J, with 10 bases between. The CDR3 is made up of 15 amino acids. Germline V gene lookup returns CDR1 SGDLS and CDR2 YYNGEE. The CDR3 is CASSVGWGDNQPQHF. CDR3 bases: TGTGCCAGCAGCGTAGGTTGGGGGGACAATCAGCCCCAGCATTTT.

This sequence joins TRBV12-3 or TRBV12-4 and TRBJ2-3, with TRBD2 matching 16 bases. CDR3 length equals 14 residues. After removal of 6 bases from V and 10 bases from J, the junction contained 4 bases not matched to a gene. The CDR3 protein is CASSKGLAGGPQYF. Written as DNA, the CDR3 is TGTGCCAGCAGCAAGGGACTAGCGGGAGGGCCGCAGTATTTT.

J is TRBJ1-5 and V is TRBV20-1; weak D call: TRBD1 (5 bases). The CDR3 is made up of 15 amino acids. The ends were cut back, 6 bases at V and 1 base at J, with 16 bases in the middle. Germline CDR1 and CDR2: DFQATT and SNEGSKA (reference sequence). In nucleotides, the CDR3 is TGCAGTGCCCCAAGGACGGGACGAAGCAATCAGCCCCAGCATTTT. Amino acids: CSAPRTGRSNQPQHF.

The chain is built from TRBV20-1 and TRBJ1-1; 7 bases align to TRBD1. The CDR3 runs to 14 residues. After removal of 6 bases from V and 6 bases from J, the junction contained 13 bases not matched to a gene. Per germline, CDR1 DFQATT and CDR2 SNEGSKA (reference sequence). This chain's CDR3 is CSAPETGNHPEAFF. CDR3 sequence (DNA): TGCAGTGCCCCGGAGACAGGGAATCATCCTGAAGCTTTCTTT.

At least ten counts were recorded for this clonotype. The chain combines TRBV6-5 with TRBJ2-2; D uncertain. V gave up 1 base and J gave up 1 base, with 7 bases separating them. Germline V gene lookup returns CDR1 MNHEY and CDR2 SVGAGI. This CDR3 region has 15 residues. CDR3 bases: TGTGCCAGCAGTTACTTCCCAGGGAACACCGGGGAGCTGTTTTTT. It codes for CASSYFPGNTGELFF.

This clonotype showed up just a few times. The CDR3 loop is CATSSRDTTEAFF. The CDR3 DNA sequence: TGTGCCACCAGCAGCAGGGACACTACTGAAGCTTTCTTT. V is TRBV15 and J is TRBJ1-1; maybe TRBD1 (6 bases). This CDR3 spans 13 amino acids. The germline CDR1 and CDR2 sequences are LNHNV and YYDKDF (reference sequence). V lost 3 bases to trimming and J lost 5 bases, with 10 bases between them.

This clonotype occurred a few times. This chain joins TRBV11-3 and TRBJ2-3; D is unresolved. The CDR3 is 13 residues long. Germline CDR1 reads SGHNT; CDR2 reads YENEEA. The V and J ends lost 0 bases and 4 bases respectively, with 5 bases between them. This chain's CDR3 is CASSLDHPDTQYF. The CDR3 nucleotides read TGTGCCAGCAGCTTAGATCATCCAGATACGCAGTATTTT.

Many counts were recorded for this clonotype. The V gene is TRBV5-4, the J gene TRBJ2-7; 9 nucleotides line up with TRBD1. Per germline, CDR1 SGHNT and CDR2 YYREEE (reference sequence). V lost 4 bases, J lost 9 bases, and 14 bases stayed unmatched. CDR3 length: 15 residues. Written as DNA, the CDR3 is TGTGCCAGCAGCCAAGGGGGGGACAGGGTCGTCGCGCAGTACTTC. This gives the protein CASSQGGDRVVAQYF.

This clonotype was observed a few times. The V and J genes are TRBV4-1 and TRBJ1-2; a weak D match, TRBD1 (5 bases). Between the trimmed V and J ends, which lost 0 bases and 1 base, there was a span of 9 bases. The germline V gene has CDR1 MGHRA and CDR2 YSYEKL. CDR3 size: 15 residues. The CDR3 loop reads CASSQDTRVNYGYTF. DNA of the CDR3: TGCGCCAGCAGCCAAGATACCAGGGTTAACTATGGCTACACCTTC.

This clonotype has just a few counts. The gene calls are TRBV4-2 and TRBJ2-5; 7 bases align to TRBD2. CDR1 and CDR2 from the germline V gene are LGHNA and YNFKEQ. Trimming removed 0 bases from V and 2 bases from J; junction bases left unmatched: 6. CDR3 length: 16 residues. The CDR3 sequence is CASSQESSGNQETQYF. DNA of the CDR3: TGTGCCAGCAGCCAAGAATCTAGCGGCAATCAAGAGACCCAGTACTTC.

On this clonotype: Its ends do not fully match the called genes, so a read error is possible. The rearrangement uses TRBV5-5 and TRBJ2-1; no firm D call. Germline CDR1 SGHKS, CDR2 YYEKEE (reference sequence). This CDR3 has 15 amino acids. CDR3: CASSLDIPSHNEQFF. DNA for the CDR3: TGTGCCAGCAGCTTAGACATACCCTCCCACAATGAGCAGTTCTTC.

The rearrangement joins TRBV5-1 to TRBJ2-7, with TRBD1 as a possible D gene (6 bases). This CDR3 has 12 amino acids. The V end was cut by 4 bases, the J end by 4 bases, with 9 bases between. The V gene's germline CDR1 is SGHRS and CDR2 YFSETQ. The CDR3 reads CASSIQGYEQYF. CDR3 nucleotide sequence: TGCGCCAGCAGCATACAGGGTTACGAGCAGTACTTC.

This clonotype was observed a few times. The chain couples TRBV30 to TRBJ2-2, with D tentatively TRBD1 (6 bases). The CDR3 contains 15 residues. Looked up from germline, CDR1 is GTSNPN and CDR2 is SVGIG (reference sequence). V was clipped by 2 bases and J by 7 bases, with 17 bases between them. CDR3 coding DNA: TGTGCCTGGAGTAGGGCAGGGACATGGGGCGGGGAGCTGTTTTTT. As protein: CAWSRAGTWGGELFF.

This clonotype has at least ten counts. The genes are TRBV18 and TRBJ2-7, with D unclear. The CDR3 extends over 13 amino acids. V gave up 4 bases and J gave up 5 bases, with 12 bases separating them. From germline, CDR1 is KGHSH and CDR2 LQKENI. CDR3 loop: CASSRGRWDEQYF. DNA for the CDR3: TGTGCCAGCTCACGGGGAAGATGGGACGAGCAGTACTTC.

This clonotype has just a few counts. V is TRBV6-6 and J is TRBJ2-7, with 8 bases lining up with TRBD1. CDR3 length: 15 amino acids. Germline assignment: CDR1 MNHNY and CDR2 SVGAGI (reference sequence). V gave up 4 bases and J gave up 1 base; unmatched junction bases: 6. The CDR3 nucleotides are TGTGCCAGCAGTTCCGGGACAGGATTTTCCTACGAGCAGTACTTC. This sequence encodes CASSSGTGFSYEQYF.